This TCR beta chain derives from a study of blood T cell repertoires in COVID-19 (TCRdb year 2020). Background on the whole study: The collaborator samples originated in the United States, Italy and Spain and spanned the acute and convalescent phases of COVID-19. The prospective study material was composed of cDNA or gDNA derived from T cells, B-cell-depleted T cells, or PBMCs. The dataset comprised deeply sampled blood TCRbeta repertoires from subjects exposed to, actively infected with, or recovered from COVID-19. The repertoires were released in a freely available public database intended as a resource for research on the immune response to SARS-CoV-2. Samples were obtained from the ongoing ImmuneRACE study (first 160 participants) and from about 1,300 subjects provided by 6 global collaborators. Nearly every sample came with metadata listing a de-identified subject ID, COVID-19 status, age in years and sex. Where available, HLA class I and class II types were obtained from metadata supplied by the sample provider rather than from assay-based typing. Overall results and qualifications from the work: Clinical and demographic metadata were provided uncurated, with the amount varying by source and participant.

With respect to this clone: Its antigen is unknown. One base away there is no much larger clone; base qualities are not given.

V is shortened by 3 bases, J by 5 bases, and the region joining them spans 12 bases. CDR1 and CDR2 (SGDLS, YYNGEE) derive from the germline V gene. Measured from the cysteine to the phenylalanine, the CDR3 is 14 residues long. Only the CDR3 part of the read is kept: 42 bases, read in frame from the first base. Whole blood was collected in K2EDTA tubes by collaborating institutions according to the institutions' own protocols. For TCRbeta analysis, collaborator samples were shipped as frozen whole blood, as isolated PBMCs, or as DNA extracted from either sample type. TCRbeta CDR3 regions were amplified from genomic DNA using the immunoSEQ Assay, a bias-controlled multiplex PCR. The authors' analysis ran thus. The number of nucleated cells in each sample was estimated by amplification of reference gene primers within the assay. To quantify the absolute abundance of each unique TCRbeta CDR3 rearrangement, sequence reads were collapsed and filtered. For each sample, productive Simpson clonality was calculated as the square root of Simpson's diversity index across productive rearrangements. Held by TCRdb, this immuneACCESS table contains in-frame sequences only and omits some clones. Under half of the omission traces to an unresolved V gene where checked; the cause of the rest is unknown. V and J calls and clone size follow that table, whereas D and trimming were derived from the DNA. This sample lists tens of thousands of clones; roughly four fifths were detected once. Roughly 4% of the sample is taken by the ten largest.

The source material was peripheral blood. The receptor comes from a woman between 55 and 75 years old with acute or convalescent COVID-19. The chain is encoded by TRBV9 joined to TRBJ2-1; the D gene is perhaps TRBD2, from 6 matching bases. CDR3 protein: CASSAGTGHNEQFF. The bases read TGTGCCAGCAGCGCTGGGACTGGGCACAATGAGCAGTTCTTC.